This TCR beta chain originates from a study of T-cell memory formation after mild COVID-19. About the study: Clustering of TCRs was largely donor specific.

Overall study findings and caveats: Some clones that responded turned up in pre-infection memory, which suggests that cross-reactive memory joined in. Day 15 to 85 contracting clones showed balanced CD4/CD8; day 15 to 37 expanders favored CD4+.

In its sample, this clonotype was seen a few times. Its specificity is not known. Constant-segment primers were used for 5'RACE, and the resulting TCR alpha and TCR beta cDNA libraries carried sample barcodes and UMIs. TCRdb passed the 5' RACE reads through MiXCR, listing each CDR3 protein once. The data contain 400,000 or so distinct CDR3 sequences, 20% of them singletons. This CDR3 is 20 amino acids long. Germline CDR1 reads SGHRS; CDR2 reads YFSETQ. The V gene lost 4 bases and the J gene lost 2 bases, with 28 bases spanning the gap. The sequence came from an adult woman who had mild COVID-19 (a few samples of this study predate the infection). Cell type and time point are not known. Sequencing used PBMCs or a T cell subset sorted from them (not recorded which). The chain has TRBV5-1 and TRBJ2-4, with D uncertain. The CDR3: CASSPRPNVGGGLPKNIQYF. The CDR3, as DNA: TGCGCCAGCAGCCCTCGACCTAACGTGGGCGGTGGGTTACCCAAAAACATTCAGTACTTC.